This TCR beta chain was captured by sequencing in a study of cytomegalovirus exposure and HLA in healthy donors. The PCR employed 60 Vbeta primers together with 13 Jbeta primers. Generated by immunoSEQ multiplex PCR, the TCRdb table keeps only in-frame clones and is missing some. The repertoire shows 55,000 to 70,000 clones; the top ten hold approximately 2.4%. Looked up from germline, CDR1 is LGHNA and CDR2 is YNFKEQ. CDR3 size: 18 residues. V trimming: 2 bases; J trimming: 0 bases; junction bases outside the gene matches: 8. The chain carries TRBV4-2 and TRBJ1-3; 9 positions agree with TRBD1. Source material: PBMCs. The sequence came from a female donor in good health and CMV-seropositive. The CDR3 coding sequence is TGTGCCAGCAGCCAACCCCGGGACAGGGCCCTCTCTGGAAACACCATATATTTT. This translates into CASSQPRDRALSGNTIYF.